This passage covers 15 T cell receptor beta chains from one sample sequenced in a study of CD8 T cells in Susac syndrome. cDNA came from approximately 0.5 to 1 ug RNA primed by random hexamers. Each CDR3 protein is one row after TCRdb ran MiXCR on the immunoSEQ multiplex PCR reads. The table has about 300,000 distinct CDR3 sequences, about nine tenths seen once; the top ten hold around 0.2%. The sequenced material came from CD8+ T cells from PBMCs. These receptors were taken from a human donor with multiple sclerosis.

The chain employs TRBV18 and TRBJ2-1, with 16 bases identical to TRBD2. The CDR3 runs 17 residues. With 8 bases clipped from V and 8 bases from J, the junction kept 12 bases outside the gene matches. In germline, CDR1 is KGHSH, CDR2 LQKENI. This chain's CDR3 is CASPTEGLAGGPDEQFF. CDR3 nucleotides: TGTGCCAGCCCCACCGAGGGACTAGCGGGGGGGCCGGATGAGCAGTTCTTC.

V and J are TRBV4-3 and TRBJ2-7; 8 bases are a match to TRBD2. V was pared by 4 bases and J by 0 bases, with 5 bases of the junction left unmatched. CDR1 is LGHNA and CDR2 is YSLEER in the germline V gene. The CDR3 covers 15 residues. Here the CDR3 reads CASSPSTSGSYEQYF. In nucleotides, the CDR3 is TGCGCCAGCAGCCCGTCTACTAGCGGCTCCTACGAGCAGTACTTC.

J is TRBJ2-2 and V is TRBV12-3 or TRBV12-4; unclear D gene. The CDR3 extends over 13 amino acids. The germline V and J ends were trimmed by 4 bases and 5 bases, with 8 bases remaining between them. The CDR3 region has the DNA TGTGCCAGCAGTTCCCTTGGTACCGGGGAGCTGTTTTTT. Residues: CASSSLGTGELFF.

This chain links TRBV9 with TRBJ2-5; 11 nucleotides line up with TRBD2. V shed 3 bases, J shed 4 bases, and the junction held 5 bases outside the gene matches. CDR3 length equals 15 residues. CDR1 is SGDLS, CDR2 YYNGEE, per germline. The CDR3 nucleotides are TGTGCCAGCAGCGCATCTGGGACTAGCGGAGAGACCCAGTACTTC. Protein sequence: CASSASGTSGETQYF.

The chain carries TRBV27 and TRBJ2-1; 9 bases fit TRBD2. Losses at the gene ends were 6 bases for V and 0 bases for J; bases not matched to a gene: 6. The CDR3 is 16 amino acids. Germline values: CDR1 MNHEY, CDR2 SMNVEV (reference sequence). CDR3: CASSRVSGSSYNEQFF. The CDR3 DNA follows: TGTGCCAGCAGCCGAGTTAGCGGGAGCTCCTACAATGAGCAGTTCTTC.

The CDR3 loop is CASSYSGRAGDEQFF. CDR3 sequence (DNA): TGTGCCAGCAGTTATAGCGGGAGGGCCGGAGATGAGCAGTTCTTC. The V and J genes are TRBV7-9 and TRBJ2-1; 11 bases agree with TRBD2. Germline CDR1 SEHNR, CDR2 FQNEAQ (reference sequence). CDR3 length: 15 amino acids. The V gene end was trimmed by 6 bases and the J gene end by 8 bases; junction bases not matched to a gene: 9.

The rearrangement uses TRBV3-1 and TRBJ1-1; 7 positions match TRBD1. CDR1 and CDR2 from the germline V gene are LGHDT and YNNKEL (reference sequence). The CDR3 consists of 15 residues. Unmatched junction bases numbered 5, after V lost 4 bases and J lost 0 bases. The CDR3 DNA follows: TGTGCCAGCAGCCCTGGTCAGGGGGTGAACACTGAAGCTTTCTTT. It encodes CASSPGQGVNTEAFF.

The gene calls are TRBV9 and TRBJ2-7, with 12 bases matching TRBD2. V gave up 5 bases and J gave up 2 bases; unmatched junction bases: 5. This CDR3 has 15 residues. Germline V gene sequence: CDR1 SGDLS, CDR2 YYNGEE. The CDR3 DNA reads TGTGCCAGCAGTGGTTCTAGCGGGAGGGCCTACGAGCAGTACTTC. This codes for CASSGSSGRAYEQYF.

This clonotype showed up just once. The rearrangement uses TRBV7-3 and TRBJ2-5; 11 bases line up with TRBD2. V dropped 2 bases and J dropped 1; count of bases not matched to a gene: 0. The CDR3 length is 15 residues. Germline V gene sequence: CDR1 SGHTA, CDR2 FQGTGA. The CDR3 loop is CASSLLAGGQETQYF. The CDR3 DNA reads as TGTGCCAGCAGCTTACTAGCGGGAGGCCAAGAGACCCAGTACTTC.

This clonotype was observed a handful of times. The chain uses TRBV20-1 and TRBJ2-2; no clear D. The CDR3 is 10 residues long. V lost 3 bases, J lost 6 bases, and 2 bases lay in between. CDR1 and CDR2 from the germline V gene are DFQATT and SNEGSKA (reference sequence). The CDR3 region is CSASAGELFF. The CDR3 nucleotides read TGCAGTGCTAGCGCCGGGGAGCTGTTTTTT.

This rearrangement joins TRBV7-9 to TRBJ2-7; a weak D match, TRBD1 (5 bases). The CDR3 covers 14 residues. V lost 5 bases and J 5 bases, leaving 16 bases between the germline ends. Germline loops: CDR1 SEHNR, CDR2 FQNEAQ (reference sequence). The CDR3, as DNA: TGTGCCAGCAGCCCCCTGGTAGGGGCCCACGAGCAGTACTTC. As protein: CASSPLVGAHEQYF. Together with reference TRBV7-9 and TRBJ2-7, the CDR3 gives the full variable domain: DTGVSQNPRHKITKRGQNVTFRCDPISEHNRLYWYRQTLGQGPEFLTYFQNEAQLEKSRLLSDRFSAERPKGSFSTLEIQRTEQGDSAMYLCASSPLVGAHEQYFGPGTRLTVT.

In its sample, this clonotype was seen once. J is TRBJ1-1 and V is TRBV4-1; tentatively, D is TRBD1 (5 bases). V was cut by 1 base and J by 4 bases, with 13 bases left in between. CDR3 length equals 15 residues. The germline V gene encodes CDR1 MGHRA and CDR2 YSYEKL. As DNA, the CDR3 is TGCGCCAGCAGCCAAGTGGACACAGCCTTCACTGAAGCTTTCTTT. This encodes CASSQVDTAFTEAFF.

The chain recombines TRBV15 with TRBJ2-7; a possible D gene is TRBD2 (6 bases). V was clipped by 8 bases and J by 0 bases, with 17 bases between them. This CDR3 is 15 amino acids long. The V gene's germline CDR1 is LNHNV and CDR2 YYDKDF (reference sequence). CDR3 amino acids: CATSPYAGPSYEQYF. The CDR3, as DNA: TGTGCCACCTCACCCTACGCGGGGCCCTCCTACGAGCAGTACTTC.

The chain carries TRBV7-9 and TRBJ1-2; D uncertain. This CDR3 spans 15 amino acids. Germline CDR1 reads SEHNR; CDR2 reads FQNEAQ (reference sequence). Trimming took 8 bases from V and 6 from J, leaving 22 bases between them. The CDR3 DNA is TGTGCCAGCGAGTACAGAGCCCCGATTGATAATGGCTACACCTTC. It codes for CASEYRAPIDNGYTF. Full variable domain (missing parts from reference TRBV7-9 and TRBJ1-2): DTGVSQNPRHKITKRGQNVTFRCDPISEHNRLYWYRQTLGQGPEFLTYFQNEAQLEKSRLLSDRFSAERPKGSFSTLEIQRTEQGDSAMYLCASEYRAPIDNGYTFGSGTRLTVV.

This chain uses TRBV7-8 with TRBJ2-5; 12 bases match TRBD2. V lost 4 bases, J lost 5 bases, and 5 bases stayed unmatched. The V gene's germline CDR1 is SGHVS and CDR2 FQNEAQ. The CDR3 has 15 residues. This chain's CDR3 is CASSSTSGSGETQYF. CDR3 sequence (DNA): TGTGCCAGCAGCTCGACTAGCGGGAGTGGGGAGACCCAGTACTTC.